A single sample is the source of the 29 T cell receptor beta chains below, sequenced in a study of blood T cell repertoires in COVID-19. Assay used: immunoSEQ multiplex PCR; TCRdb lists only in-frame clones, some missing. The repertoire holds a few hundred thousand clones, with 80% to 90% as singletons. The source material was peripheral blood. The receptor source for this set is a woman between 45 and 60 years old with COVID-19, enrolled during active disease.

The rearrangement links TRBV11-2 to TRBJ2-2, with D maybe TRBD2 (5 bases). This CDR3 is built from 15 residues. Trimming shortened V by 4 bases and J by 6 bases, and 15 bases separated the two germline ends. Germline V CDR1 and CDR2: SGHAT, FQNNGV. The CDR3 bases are TGTGCCAGCAGCTCAGCGGCCTCCTACGCCGGGGAGCTGTTTTTT. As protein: CASSSAASYAGELFF.

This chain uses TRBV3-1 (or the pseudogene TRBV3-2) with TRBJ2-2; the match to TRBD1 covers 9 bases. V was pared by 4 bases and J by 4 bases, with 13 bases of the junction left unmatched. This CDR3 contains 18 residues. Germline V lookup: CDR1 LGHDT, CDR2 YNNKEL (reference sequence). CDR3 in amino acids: CASSPERQDRGGTGELFF. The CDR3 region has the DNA TGTGCCAGCAGCCCCGAGCGACAGGACAGGGGCGGCACCGGGGAGCTGTTTTTT.

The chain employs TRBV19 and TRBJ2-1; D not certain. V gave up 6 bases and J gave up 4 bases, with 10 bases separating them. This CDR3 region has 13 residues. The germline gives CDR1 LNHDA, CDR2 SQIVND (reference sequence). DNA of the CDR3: TGTGCCAGTAGGTCGGCGGCTTACAATGAGCAGTTCTTC. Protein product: CASRSAAYNEQFF.

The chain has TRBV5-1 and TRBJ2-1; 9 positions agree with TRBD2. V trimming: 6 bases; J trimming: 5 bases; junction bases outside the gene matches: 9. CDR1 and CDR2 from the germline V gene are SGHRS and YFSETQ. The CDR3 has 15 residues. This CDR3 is CASKQRLAADNEQFF. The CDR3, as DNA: TGCGCCAGCAAACAACGACTAGCGGCCGACAATGAGCAGTTCTTC.

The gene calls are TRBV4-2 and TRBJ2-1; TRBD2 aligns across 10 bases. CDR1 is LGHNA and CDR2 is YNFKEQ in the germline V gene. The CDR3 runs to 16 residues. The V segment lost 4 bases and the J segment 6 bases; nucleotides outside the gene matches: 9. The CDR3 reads CASSLQSGRAVNEQFF. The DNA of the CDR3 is TGTGCCAGCAGCCTCCAGAGCGGGAGGGCAGTCAATGAGCAGTTCTTC.

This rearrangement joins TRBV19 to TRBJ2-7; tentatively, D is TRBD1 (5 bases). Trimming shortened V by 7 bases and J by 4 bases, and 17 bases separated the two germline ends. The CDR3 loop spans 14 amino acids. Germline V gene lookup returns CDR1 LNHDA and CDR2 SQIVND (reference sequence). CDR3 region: CASMRKAGPYEQYF. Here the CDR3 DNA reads TGTGCCAGTATGAGGAAGGCAGGGCCTTACGAGCAGTACTTC.

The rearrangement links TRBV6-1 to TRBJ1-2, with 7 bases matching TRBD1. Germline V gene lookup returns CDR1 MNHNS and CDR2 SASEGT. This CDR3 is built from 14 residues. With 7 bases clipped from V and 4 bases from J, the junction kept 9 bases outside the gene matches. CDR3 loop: CASTRQGTGYGYTF. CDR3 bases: TGTGCCAGCACTCGACAGGGAACGGGCTATGGCTACACCTTC.

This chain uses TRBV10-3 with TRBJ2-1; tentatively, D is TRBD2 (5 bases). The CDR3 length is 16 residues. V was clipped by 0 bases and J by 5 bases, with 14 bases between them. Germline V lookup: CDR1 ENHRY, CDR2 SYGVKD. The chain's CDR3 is CAISESRGRADNEQFF. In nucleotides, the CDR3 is TGTGCCATCAGTGAGTCCCGAGGGAGAGCCGACAATGAGCAGTTCTTC.

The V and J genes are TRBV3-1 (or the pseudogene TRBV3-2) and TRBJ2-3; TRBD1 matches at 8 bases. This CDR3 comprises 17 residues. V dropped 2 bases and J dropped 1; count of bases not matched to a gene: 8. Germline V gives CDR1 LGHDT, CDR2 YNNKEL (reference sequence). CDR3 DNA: TGTGCCAGCAGCCAACCTAAGGACAGGGCGGGCACAGATACGCAGTATTTT. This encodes CASSQPKDRAGTDTQYF.

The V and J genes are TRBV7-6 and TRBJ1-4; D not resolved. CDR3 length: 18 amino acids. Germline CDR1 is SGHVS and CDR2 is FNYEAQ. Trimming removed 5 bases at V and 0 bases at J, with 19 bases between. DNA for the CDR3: TGTGCCAGCAGCCCGGAACCGCGGGAGGGAGCAACTAATGAAAAACTGTTTTTT. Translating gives CASSPEPREGATNEKLFF.

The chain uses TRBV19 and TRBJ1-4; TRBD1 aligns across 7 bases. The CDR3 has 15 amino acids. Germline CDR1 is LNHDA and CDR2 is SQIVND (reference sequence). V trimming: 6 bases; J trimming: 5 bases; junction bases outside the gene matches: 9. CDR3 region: CASSLPPGQNEKLFF. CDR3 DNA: TGTGCCAGTAGCCTTCCCCCGGGACAGAATGAAAAACTGTTTTTT.

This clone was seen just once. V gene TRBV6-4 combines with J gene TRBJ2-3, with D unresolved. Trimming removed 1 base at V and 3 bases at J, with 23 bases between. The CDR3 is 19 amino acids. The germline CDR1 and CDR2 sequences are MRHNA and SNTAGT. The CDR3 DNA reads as TGTGCCAGCAGTGACTGGTGGCAGACATTCCTAAAGAAGACAGATACGCAGTATTTT. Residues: CASSDWWQTFLKKTDTQYF.

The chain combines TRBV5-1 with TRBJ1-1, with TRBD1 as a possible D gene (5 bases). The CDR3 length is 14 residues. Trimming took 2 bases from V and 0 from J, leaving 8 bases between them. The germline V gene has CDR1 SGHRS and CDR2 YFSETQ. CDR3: CASSFKDMNTEAFF. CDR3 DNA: TGCGCCAGCAGCTTTAAGGACATGAACACTGAAGCTTTCTTT.

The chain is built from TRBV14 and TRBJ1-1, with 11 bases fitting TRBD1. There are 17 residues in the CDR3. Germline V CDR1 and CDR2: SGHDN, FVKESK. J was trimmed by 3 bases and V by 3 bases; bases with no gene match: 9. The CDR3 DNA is TGTGCCAGCAGCCAGTCCTCCGGACAGGGGGCTTACACTGAAGCTTTCTTT. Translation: CASSQSSGQGAYTEAFF.

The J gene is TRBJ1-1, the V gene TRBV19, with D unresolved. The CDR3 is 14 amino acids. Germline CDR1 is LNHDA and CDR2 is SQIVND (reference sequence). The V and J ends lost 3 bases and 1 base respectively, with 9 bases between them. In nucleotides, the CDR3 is TGTGCCAGTAGTATTTGGCATCAGAACACTGAAGCTTTCTTT. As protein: CASSIWHQNTEAFF.

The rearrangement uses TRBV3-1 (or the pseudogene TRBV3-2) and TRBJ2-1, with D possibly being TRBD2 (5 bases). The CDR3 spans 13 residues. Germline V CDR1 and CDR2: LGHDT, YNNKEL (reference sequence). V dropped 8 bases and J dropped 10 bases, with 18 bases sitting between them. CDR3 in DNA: TGTGCCAGCCACAGCCGGGAACGGGCGGAGCAGTTCTTC. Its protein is CASHSRERAEQFF.

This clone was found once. CDR3 residues: CASSEDGRETDTQYF. CDR3 nucleotide sequence: TGTGCCAGCAGTGAAGACGGGAGGGAAACAGATACGCAGTATTTT. The V gene is TRBV6-1, the J gene TRBJ2-3; 8 bases fit TRBD2. The germline V gene has CDR1 MNHNS and CDR2 SASEGT. Trimming at V came to 1 base and at J to 3 bases, leaving 3 bases not matched to a gene. This CDR3 has 15 residues.

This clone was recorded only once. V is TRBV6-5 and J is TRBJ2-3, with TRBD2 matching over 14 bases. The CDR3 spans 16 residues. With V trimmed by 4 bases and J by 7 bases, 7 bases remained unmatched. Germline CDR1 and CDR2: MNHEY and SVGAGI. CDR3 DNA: TGTGCCAGCAGTTCAGCCGGGACTAGCGGGAGTTATACGCAGTATTTT. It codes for CASSSAGTSGSYTQYF.

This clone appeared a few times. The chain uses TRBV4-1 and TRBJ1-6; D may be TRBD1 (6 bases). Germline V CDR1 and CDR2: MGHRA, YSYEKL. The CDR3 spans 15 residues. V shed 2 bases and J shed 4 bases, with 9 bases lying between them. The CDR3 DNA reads TGCGCCAGCAGCCAACGGACAGTTTATAATTCACCCCTCCACTTT. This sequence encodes CASSQRTVYNSPLHF.

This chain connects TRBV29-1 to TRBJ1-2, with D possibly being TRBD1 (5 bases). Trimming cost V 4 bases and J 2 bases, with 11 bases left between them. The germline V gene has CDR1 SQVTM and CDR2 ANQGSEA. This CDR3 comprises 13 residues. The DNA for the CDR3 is TGCAGCGTTGCGTCAGGGAGGAACTATGGCTACACCTTC. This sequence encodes CSVASGRNYGYTF.

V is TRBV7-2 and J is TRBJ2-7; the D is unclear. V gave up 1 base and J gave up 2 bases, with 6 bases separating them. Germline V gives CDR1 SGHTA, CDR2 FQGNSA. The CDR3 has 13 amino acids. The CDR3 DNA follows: TGTGCCAGCAGCTTAGGCGTGGCCTACGAGCAGTACTTC. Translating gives CASSLGVAYEQYF.

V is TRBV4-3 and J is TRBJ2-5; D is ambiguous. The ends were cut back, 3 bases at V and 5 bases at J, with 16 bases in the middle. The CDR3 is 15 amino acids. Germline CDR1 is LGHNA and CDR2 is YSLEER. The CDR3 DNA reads TGCGCCAGCAGCCAGGCTCTCGGGTTTACCGAGACCCAGTACTTC. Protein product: CASSQALGFTETQYF.

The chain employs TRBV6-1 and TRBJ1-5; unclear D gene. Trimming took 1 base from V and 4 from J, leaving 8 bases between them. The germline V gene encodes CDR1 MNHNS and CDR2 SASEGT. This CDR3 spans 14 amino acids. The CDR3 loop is CASSEVHPNQPQHF. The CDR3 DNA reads TGTGCCAGCAGTGAAGTACACCCTAATCAGCCCCAGCATTTT.

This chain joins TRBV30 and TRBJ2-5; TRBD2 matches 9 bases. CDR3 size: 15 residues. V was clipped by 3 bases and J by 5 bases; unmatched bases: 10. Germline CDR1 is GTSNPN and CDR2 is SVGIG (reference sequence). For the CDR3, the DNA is TGTGCCTGGAGGCAAGGCGGGAGGGCCTTGGAGACCCAGTACTTC. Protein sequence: CAWRQGGRALETQYF. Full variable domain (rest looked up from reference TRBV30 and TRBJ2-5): SQTIHQWPATLVQPVGSPLSLECTVEGTSNPNLYWYRQAAGRGLQLLFYSVGIGQISSEVPQNLSASRPQDRQFILSSKKLLLSDSGFYLCAWRQGGRALETQYFGPGTRLLVL.

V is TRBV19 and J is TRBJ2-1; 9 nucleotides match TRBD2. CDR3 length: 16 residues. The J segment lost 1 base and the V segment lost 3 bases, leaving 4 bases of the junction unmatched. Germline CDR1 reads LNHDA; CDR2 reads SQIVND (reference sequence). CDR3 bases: TGTGCCAGTAGTATGGAGGCGGGAGGGTCCTACAATGAGCAGTTCTTC. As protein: CASSMEAGGSYNEQFF.

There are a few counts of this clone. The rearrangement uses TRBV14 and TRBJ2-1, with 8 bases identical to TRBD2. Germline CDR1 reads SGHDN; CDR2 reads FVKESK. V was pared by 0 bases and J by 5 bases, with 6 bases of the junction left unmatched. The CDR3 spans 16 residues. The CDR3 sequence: CASSQERGRTHNEQFF. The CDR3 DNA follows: TGTGCCAGCAGCCAAGAGCGCGGGAGGACCCACAATGAGCAGTTCTTC.

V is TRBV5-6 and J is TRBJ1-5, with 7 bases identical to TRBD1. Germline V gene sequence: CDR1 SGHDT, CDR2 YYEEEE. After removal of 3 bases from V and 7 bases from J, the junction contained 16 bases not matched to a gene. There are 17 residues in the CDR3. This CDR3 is CASSSYTDREEDQPQHF. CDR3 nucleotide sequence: TGTGCCAGCAGCTCTTATACTGACAGGGAGGAGGACCAGCCCCAGCATTTT.

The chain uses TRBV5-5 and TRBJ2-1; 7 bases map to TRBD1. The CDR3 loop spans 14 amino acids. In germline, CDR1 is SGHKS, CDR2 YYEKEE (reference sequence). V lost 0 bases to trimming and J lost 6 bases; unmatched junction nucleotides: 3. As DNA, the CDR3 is TGTGCCAGCAGCTTGGGACAGGGTTTCAATGAGCAGTTCTTC. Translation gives CASSLGQGFNEQFF.

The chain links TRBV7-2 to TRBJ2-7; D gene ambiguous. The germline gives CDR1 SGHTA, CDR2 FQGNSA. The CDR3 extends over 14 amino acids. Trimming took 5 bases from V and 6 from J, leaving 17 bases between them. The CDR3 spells CASSEIDSSGEQYF. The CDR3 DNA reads TGTGCCAGCAGCGAGATAGACTCCTCGGGCGAGCAGTACTTC.